These 23 T cell receptor beta chains originate from one sample sequenced in a study of blood T cell repertoires in COVID-19. Sequencing used immunoSEQ multiplex PCR; TCRdb keeps in-frame clones, though not all of them. The sample holds roughly 240,000 clones, around 86% seen once. The sequencing sample was made of peripheral blood. The origin of the receptors is a woman of 80 years or more with COVID-19, enrolled during active disease.

The V call is TRBV11-2, the J call TRBJ1-3; D is undetermined. Per germline, CDR1 SGHAT and CDR2 FQNNGV. The CDR3 is 14 residues long. The ends were cut back, 3 bases at V and 4 bases at J, with 10 bases in the middle. CDR3 DNA sequence: TGTGCCAGCAGCTTGGTACTAGGCGGAAACACCATATATTTT. This sequence encodes CASSLVLGGNTIYF.

The rearrangement links TRBV3-1 (or the pseudogene TRBV3-2) to TRBJ2-7, with 9 bases matching TRBD2. Germline CDR1 and CDR2: LGHDT and YNNKEL (reference sequence). This CDR3 is 14 amino acids long. Germline trimming cut 3 bases from V and 2 bases from J; bases unmatched to any gene: 2. The CDR3 coding sequence is TGTGCCAGCAGCCATCTAGCGGGGCCCTACGAGCAGTACTTC. Its translation is CASSHLAGPYEQYF.

The chain recombines TRBV7-6 with TRBJ2-3; the D gene is possibly TRBD1 (6 bases). Germline assignment: CDR1 SGHVS and CDR2 FNYEAQ. Deletions cut 8 bases from V and 1 base from J, with 13 bases between. The CDR3 extends over 14 amino acids. The CDR3: CASVSDSGTDTQYF. The CDR3 region has the DNA TGTGCCAGCGTCTCGGACAGCGGCACAGATACGCAGTATTTT.

Only one count was recorded for this clone. The V and J genes are TRBV7-2 and TRBJ1-2, with D possibly matching TRBD1 (5 bases). The CDR3 covers 15 residues. Germline loops: CDR1 SGHTA, CDR2 FQGNSA. The germline V and J ends were trimmed by 0 bases and 8 bases, with 16 bases remaining between them. CDR3 amino acids: CASSLAVGREHGYTF. CDR3 bases: TGTGCCAGCAGCTTAGCTGTCGGCAGGGAACACGGCTACACCTTC.

The chain couples TRBV7-2 to TRBJ1-1, with TRBD1 as a possible D gene (6 bases). Germline V gene lookup returns CDR1 SGHTA and CDR2 FQGNSA. The CDR3 extends over 15 amino acids. The ends were cut back, 6 bases at V and 1 base at J, with 15 bases in the middle. Written as DNA, the CDR3 is TGTGCCAGCAGTCTCCAGGGGATTGGGAACACTGAAGCTTTCTTT. This codes for CASSLQGIGNTEAFF.

The chain links TRBV18 to TRBJ1-1; D is possibly TRBD1 (6 bases). The germline V gene encodes CDR1 KGHSH and CDR2 LQKENI. With 0 bases removed from V and 6 bases from J, the gap between germline ends came to 8 bases. The CDR3 has 13 amino acids. The CDR3 sequence is CASSPPTGAEAFF. CDR3 DNA sequence: TGTGCCAGCTCACCACCGACAGGCGCTGAAGCTTTCTTT.

The gene calls are TRBV4-3 and TRBJ2-3, with a tentative D call TRBD2 (5 bases). V shed 1 base and J shed 0 bases, with 14 bases lying between them. Germline lookup yields CDR1 LGHNA and CDR2 YSLEER. The CDR3 is made up of 17 amino acids. The CDR3 DNA follows: TGCGCCAGCAGCCAAGGACCCTTAGCGACTAGCACAGATACGCAGTATTTT. It encodes CASSQGPLATSTDTQYF.

The chain joins TRBV10-1 to TRBJ2-3, with 7 bases identical to TRBD2. CDR1 and CDR2 (germline): WNHNN, SYGVQD (reference sequence). The CDR3 is 14 residues long. Trimming cost V 10 bases and J 1 base; bases outside gene matches: 8. The CDR3 coding sequence is TGCGCCACCGCGACTAGCAGGGGCACAGATACGCAGTATTTT. This translates into CATATSRGTDTQYF.

This clone was observed a few times. The chain recombines TRBV28 with TRBJ2-7, with TRBD2 matching over 8 bases. The CDR3 has 10 amino acids. The trim removed 11 bases at V and 12 bases at J, leaving 9 bases unmatched. Germline assignment: CDR1 MDHEN and CDR2 SYDVKM. DNA of the CDR3: TGTGCCCACCTGCGGGGGGAAAGGTACTTC. This sequence encodes CAHLRGERYF.

The rearrangement joins TRBV3-1 (or the pseudogene TRBV3-2) to TRBJ2-5; weak D call: TRBD2 (6 bases). Trimming removed 1 base from V and 3 bases from J, with 15 bases in between. Germline assignment: CDR1 LGHDT and CDR2 YNNKEL (reference sequence). The length of the CDR3 is 16 residues. CDR3 loop: CASSQVLGLAKETQYF. The CDR3 coding sequence is TGTGCCAGCAGCCAAGTCCTGGGGCTAGCGAAAGAGACCCAGTACTTC.

On this clone: Its ends do not fully match the called genes, so a read error is possible. The gene calls are TRBV5-4 and TRBJ2-1; 10 bases align to TRBD2. Germline values: CDR1 SGHNT, CDR2 YYREEE (reference sequence). The CDR3 is made up of 13 amino acids. This CDR3 is CASNPGLATGTVF. The CDR3 region has the DNA TGTGCCAGCAACCCGGGACTAGCGACGGGGACGGTCTTC.

The chain carries TRBV20-1 and TRBJ2-5; D possibly corresponds to TRBD1 (6 bases). Germline CDR1 and CDR2: DFQATT and SNEGSKA (reference sequence). This CDR3 comprises 11 residues. V gave up 5 bases and J gave up 5 bases, with 9 bases separating them. The CDR3: CSAHRGETQYF. For the CDR3, the DNA is TGCAGTGCTCATAGGGGGGAGACCCAGTACTTC.

This sequence joins TRBV5-1 and TRBJ1-2; no clear D gene. With 0 bases removed from V and 6 bases from J, the gap between germline ends came to 12 bases. CDR1 is SGHRS and CDR2 is YFSETQ in the germline V gene. The CDR3 has 14 amino acids. In DNA form, the CDR3 reads TGCGCCAGCAGCTTGGCGGCGGGGTCCAATGGCTACACCTTC. It specifies CASSLAAGSNGYTF.

This clone was counted a single time. V is TRBV10-3 and J is TRBJ2-5; 7 nucleotides line up with TRBD2. V trimming: 6 bases; J trimming: 1 base; junction bases outside the gene matches: 5. Germline V gene lookup returns CDR1 ENHRY and CDR2 SYGVKD. This CDR3 has 14 amino acids. CDR3 residues: CAISVGGTQETQYF. The CDR3 region has the DNA TGTGCCATCAGCGTGGGGGGGACCCAAGAGACCCAGTACTTC.

The genes are TRBV19 and TRBJ1-2; TRBD1 might be the D (5 bases). Trimming took 4 bases from V and 4 from J, leaving 7 bases between them. CDR1 is LNHDA and CDR2 is SQIVND in the germline V gene (reference sequence). The CDR3 spans 12 residues. The CDR3 protein is CASSTTVYGYTF. CDR3 DNA: TGTGCCAGTAGTACGACAGTCTATGGCTACACCTTC.

The chain uses TRBV18 and TRBJ2-2; D possibly corresponds to TRBD1 (6 bases). Germline V gene lookup returns CDR1 KGHSH and CDR2 LQKENI. V was clipped by 6 bases and J by 1 base, with 9 bases between them. This CDR3 has 14 amino acids. The CDR3 here is CASSLGQNTGELFF. Here the CDR3 DNA reads TGTGCCAGCTCTTTGGGACAGAACACCGGGGAGCTGTTTTTT. The variable domain in full, with the rest retrieved from reference TRBV18 and TRBJ2-2, is NAGVMQNPRHLVRRRGQEARLRCSPMKGHSHVYWYRQLPEEGLKFMVYLQKENIIDESGMPKERFSAEFPKEGPSILRIQQVVRGDSAAYFCASSLGQNTGELFFGEGSRLTVL.

This clone was seen a few times. The chain is built from TRBV12-3 or TRBV12-4 and TRBJ1-1; D remains ambiguous. CDR3 length: 13 residues. Deletions cut 3 bases from V and 1 base from J, with 6 bases between. The CDR3 DNA sequence: TGTGCCAGCAGTTTTACAACGAACACTGAAGCTTTCTTT. It translates to CASSFTTNTEAFF.

V is TRBV19 and J is TRBJ1-5, with D unclear. V dropped 1 base and J dropped 6 bases, with 10 bases sitting between them. Germline loops: CDR1 LNHDA, CDR2 SQIVND (reference sequence). The CDR3 loop spans 14 amino acids. The CDR3 reads CASSIAVEGQPQHF. The CDR3 DNA reads as TGTGCCAGTAGTATAGCCGTCGAGGGTCAGCCCCAGCATTTT.

This clone occurred a few times. The J gene is TRBJ2-3, the V gene TRBV2; TRBD2 aligns across 8 bases. The ends lost 6 bases at V and 2 bases at J; junction bases unmatched: 7. Germline V gene data show CDR1 as SNHLY and CDR2 as FYNNEI. The CDR3 has 15 residues. CDR3 loop: CASSRTSGPTDTQYF. CDR3 DNA sequence: TGTGCCAGCAGCCGAACTAGCGGTCCCACAGATACGCAGTATTTT.

CDR3 residues: CASTFTSGVSTGELFF. CDR3 nucleotide sequence: TGCGCCAGCACCTTTACCAGCGGGGTGAGCACCGGGGAGCTGTTTTTT. The chain couples TRBV5-1 to TRBJ2-2, with TRBD2 matching 7 bases. This CDR3 has 16 residues. With 6 bases clipped from V and 4 bases from J, the junction kept 12 bases outside the gene matches. The germline V gene encodes CDR1 SGHRS and CDR2 YFSETQ. The entire variable domain, with the rest obtained from reference TRBV5-1 and TRBJ2-2, is as follows: KAGVTQTPRYLIKTRGQQVTLSCSPISGHRSVSWYQQTPGQGLQFLFEYFSETQRNKGNFPGRFSGRQFSNSRSEMNVSTLELGDSALYLCASTFTSGVSTGELFFGEGSRLTVL.

This chain links TRBV6-5 with TRBJ1-4, with D possibly being TRBD1 (5 bases). The CDR3 spans 14 residues. V lost 2 bases and J 8 bases, leaving 12 bases between the germline ends. Germline V gene sequence: CDR1 MNHEY, CDR2 SVGAGI. The CDR3 sequence: CASSYAGVGEKLFF. CDR3 sequence (DNA): TGTGCCAGCAGTTACGCGGGGGTAGGCGAAAAACTGTTTTTT.

The gene calls are TRBV18 and TRBJ1-4, with D hard to call. The germline V gene has CDR1 KGHSH and CDR2 LQKENI. V lost 3 bases to trimming and J lost 1 base, with 12 bases between them. The length of the CDR3 is 16 residues. The CDR3 DNA reads as TGTGCCAGCTCACCCGTGAAAGAGGGAACTAATGAAAAACTGTTTTTT. Translated, it gives CASSPVKEGTNEKLFF.

This chain links TRBV7-3 with TRBJ1-1; D remains unclear. The germline V gene encodes CDR1 SGHTA and CDR2 FQGTGA. Trimming stripped 1 base from V and 0 bases from J, with 12 bases between. The CDR3 is 16 residues long. In nucleotides, the CDR3 is TGTGCCAGCAGCTTAAACCCCGGAGACTTGAACACTGAAGCTTTCTTT. This codes for CASSLNPGDLNTEAFF.